The 10 T cell receptor beta chains reported below all come from one sample, sequenced in a study of PD-L1 blockade in urothelial cancer. The assay was immunoSEQ multiplex PCR, and TCRdb's table has in-frame clones only and misses some. The table lists about 120,000 clones, roughly 91% of them singletons. Specified time point: peripheral blood 6 weeks after treatment start. This sample comprised PBMCs, obtained around atezolizumab (anti-PD-L1) treatment. These receptors were obtained from a man aged 55 to 70 with urothelial cancer.

This clone occurred a few times. J is TRBJ2-7 and V is TRBV27, with D maybe TRBD1 (6 bases). The CDR3 is 14 residues long. Germline loops: CDR1 MNHEY, CDR2 SMNVEV (reference sequence). The ends were cut back, 6 bases at V and 1 base at J, with 13 bases in the middle. The DNA for the CDR3 is TGTGCCAGCAGAGAACAGGGACGGTCCTACGAGCAGTACTTC. It encodes CASREQGRSYEQYF.

The V gene is TRBV10-3, the J gene TRBJ2-5; 11 bases match TRBD2. The J segment lost 3 bases and the V segment lost 4 bases, leaving 4 bases of the junction unmatched. The CDR3 has 15 residues. Germline lookup yields CDR1 ENHRY and CDR2 SYGVKD. This CDR3 is CAISGIAGGKETQYF. DNA of the CDR3: TGTGCCATCAGTGGGATAGCGGGGGGGAAAGAGACCCAGTACTTC.

This clone occurred a few times. Here the CDR3 DNA reads TGTGCCAGCAGCCCCCGTAGCGGGGCTTATTACGAGCAGTACTTC. This gives the protein CASSPRSGAYYEQYF. The chain uses TRBV7-2 and TRBJ2-7; 8 bases map to TRBD2. This CDR3 spans 15 amino acids. Trimming cost V 5 bases and J 4 bases; bases outside gene matches: 10. From germline, CDR1 is SGHTA and CDR2 FQGNSA.

The chain links TRBV28 to TRBJ2-7; TRBD1 might be the D (6 bases). Trimming cost V 5 bases and J 1 base, with 12 bases left between them. CDR1 MDHEN and CDR2 SYDVKM come from the germline V gene. The length of the CDR3 is 14 residues. As DNA, the CDR3 is TGTGCCAGCAGTCCGGACAGCAGTTCCTACGAGCAGTACTTC. Amino acids: CASSPDSSSYEQYF.

This clone has only a few counts. This rearrangement joins TRBV5-1 to TRBJ1-2; 8 positions match TRBD1. The V and J ends lost 4 bases and 1 base, in that order; junction bases with no gene match: 3. Germline CDR1 reads SGHRS; CDR2 reads YFSETQ. The CDR3 length is 14 residues. CDR3 region: CASSAGQVNYGYTF. In DNA form, the CDR3 reads TGCGCCAGCAGCGCGGGACAGGTTAACTATGGCTACACCTTC.

The chain links TRBV5-1 to TRBJ2-6; D call uncertain. The CDR3 length is 14 residues. The germline V gene has CDR1 SGHRS and CDR2 YFSETQ. V was pared by 1 base and J by 4 bases, with 6 bases between. This CDR3 reads CASSLRVGANVLTF. The CDR3 DNA reads TGCGCCAGCAGCTTGCGGGTGGGGGCCAACGTCCTGACTTTC.

The genes are TRBV30 and TRBJ1-1, with 7 nucleotides matching TRBD1. Trimming at V came to 5 bases and at J to 8 bases, leaving 5 bases not matched to a gene. In germline, CDR1 is GTSNPN, CDR2 SVGIG (reference sequence). The CDR3 is 11 residues long. The CDR3 DNA follows: TGTGCCTGGCGGGACAGCTGGGAAGCTTTCTTT. This encodes CAWRDSWEAFF. The entire variable domain, with the rest obtained from reference TRBV30 and TRBJ1-1, is as follows: SQTIHQWPATLVQPVGSPLSLECTVEGTSNPNLYWYRQAAGRGLQLLFYSVGIGQISSEVPQNLSASRPQDRQFILSSKKLLLSDSGFYLCAWRDSWEAFFGQGTRLTVV.

The rearrangement uses TRBV4-2 and TRBJ2-3; 12 bases are shared with TRBD2. Germline-derived CDR1 and CDR2 are LGHNA and YNFKEQ. The junction had 7 bases not matched to a gene; V was cut back by 3 bases and J by 0 bases. The CDR3 contains 18 residues. The CDR3 DNA reads as TGTGCCAGCAGCCAGCTACGGACTAGCGGGACTAGCACAGATACGCAGTATTTT. Translation gives CASSQLRTSGTSTDTQYF.

The chain recombines TRBV13 with TRBJ2-1, with TRBD2 matching 7 bases. V trimming: 2 bases; J trimming: 4 bases; junction bases outside the gene matches: 8. In germline, CDR1 is PRHDT, CDR2 FYEKMQ (reference sequence). The CDR3 has 16 amino acids. The CDR3, as DNA: TGTGCCAGCAGCTTAAACTCCGCCGGGGGGTACAATGAGCAGTTCTTC. Its protein is CASSLNSAGGYNEQFF.

This clone was found once. The chain links TRBV6-1 to TRBJ1-1; D is ambiguous. The V and J ends lost 7 bases and 3 bases respectively, with 9 bases between them. This CDR3 is built from 12 residues. CDR1 and CDR2 from the germline V gene are MNHNS and SASEGT. CDR3 protein: CASTLLYTEAFF. CDR3 sequence (DNA): TGTGCCAGCACCCTCCTGTACACTGAAGCTTTCTTT.